Listed below are T cell receptor beta chains from one sample, sequenced in a study of response to subunit inactivated influenza vaccine. TCRdb processed the RT-PCR reads anew with MiXCR; each CDR3 protein has one entry. The data show hundreds of thousands of distinct CDR3 sequences, with 15% to 19% seen just once and 11% held by the top ten. Source: PBMCs from blood, taken 11 to 12 days after vaccination. The receptors here all came from a man between 45 and 60 years old who received an inactivated influenza vaccine. CDR3s include the opening cysteine and the closing phenylalanine or tryptophan. D genes are given only for firm matches. Clone size is given for some rows only: seen once, a few or many times, or a class if the clone is expanded.

d_call j_call clone_size v_call cdr3_aa cdr3_nt
. TRBJ2-7 . TRBV20-1 CSAREWEVGQYF TGCAGTGCTAGAGAATGGGAGGTCGGGCAGTACTTC
. TRBJ2-7 many TRBV6-2/TRBV6-3 CASSYSTQDISYEQYF TGTGCCAGCAGTTACTCGACACAGGACATCTCCTACGAGCAGTACTTC
. TRBJ2-6 . TRBV4-1 CASSQDYPGANVLTF TGCGCCAGCAGCCAAGACTATCCAGGGGCCAACGTCCTGACTTTC
. TRBJ2-7 few TRBV10-2 CASATRGTGGYEQYF TGCGCCAGCGCTACCCGGGGGACCGGGGGCTACGAGCAGTACTTC
. TRBJ2-7 . TRBV20-1 CSARVLGASNEQYF TGCAGTGCTAGAGTTTTGGGGGCGAGTAACGAGCAGTACTTC
TRBD2 TRBJ2-1 many TRBV20-1 CSAATMKGLAGGNEQFF TGCAGTGCTGCTACCATGAAGGGACTAGCGGGAGGTAATGAGCAGTTCTTC
. TRBJ1-2 few TRBV5-1 CASSTSGPNYGYTF TGCGCCAGCAGCACTTCAGGGCCCAACTATGGCTACACCTTC
. TRBJ2-7 . TRBV29-1 CSVELGGVSLEQYF TGCAGCGTTGAACTCGGGGGCGTCTCACTCGAGCAGTACTTC
. TRBJ2-1 . TRBV4-1 CASSQALRGRGNEQFF TGCGCCAGCAGCCAAGCTCTCAGGGGCCGGGGGAATGAGCAGTTCTTC
. TRBJ2-7 few TRBV11-2 CASSFGIFTYEQYF TGTGCCAGCAGCTTCGGCATCTTTACCTACGAGCAGTACTTC
TRBD2 TRBJ2-7 few TRBV6-2/TRBV6-3 CASSQDPGLAPEQYF TGTGCCAGCAGTCAAGACCCGGGACTAGCTCCCGAGCAGTACTTC
. TRBJ2-5 . TRBV20-1 CSAIGARTQETQYF TGCAGTGCCATTGGGGCCAGAACCCAAGAGACCCAGTACTTC
TRBD1 TRBJ2-7 . TRBV7-2 CASSPGGQGAYEQYF TGTGCCAGCAGCCCGGGGGGACAGGGGGCCTACGAGCAGTACTTC
TRBD2 TRBJ2-3 . TRBV20-1 CSADLGREGLDTQYF TGCAGTGCTGACTTGGGGCGGGAGGGCCTGGATACGCAGTATTTT
. TRBJ1-4 . TRBV11-2 CASSEGTGAREKLFF TGTGCCAGCAGTGAGGGGACCGGGGCTAGAGAAAAACTGTTTTTT
. TRBJ2-1 few TRBV2 CASMAASYNEQFF TGTGCCAGCATGGCAGCCTCCTACAATGAGCAGTTCTTC
TRBD2 TRBJ2-3 . TRBV12-3/TRBV12-4 CASRSTSGGADTQYF TGTGCCAGCAGATCGACTAGCGGGGGCGCGGATACGCAGTATTTT
TRBD1 TRBJ1-1 few TRBV24-1 CATGQGTLLDTEAFF TGTGCCACGGGACAGGGGACCCTCCTGGACACTGAAGCTTTCTTT
. TRBJ2-7 many TRBV5-1 CASSLGGSHSYEQYF TGCGCCAGCAGCTTAGGTGGGTCCCACTCCTACGAGCAGTACTTC
. TRBJ2-7 . TRBV19 CASSKDTSYEQYF TGTGCCAGTAGTAAGGACACCTCCTACGAGCAGTACTTC
. TRBJ1-4 few TRBV29-1 CSVEVRGKLFF TGCAGCGTTGAAGTTCGGGGAAAACTGTTTTTT
TRBD1 TRBJ2-4 . TRBV20-1 CSASVPGQGRSGKNIQYF TGCAGTGCTAGTGTTCCGGGACAGGGTCGTTCGGGCAAAAACATTCAGTACTTC
TRBD2 TRBJ2-5 few TRBV28 CASSYPTSGGLWETQYF TGTGCCAGCAGTTACCCGACTAGCGGGGGACTATGGGAGACCCAGTACTTC
. TRBJ2-1 many TRBV7-8 CASSSASVGEQFF TGTGCCAGCAGCTCGGCCTCTGTGGGTGAGCAGTTCTTC
TRBD1 TRBJ1-6 . TRBV9 CASSVAGTENSPLHF TGTGCCAGCAGCGTAGCTGGGACAGAGAATTCACCCCTCCACTTT
. TRBJ2-1 . TRBV12-3/TRBV12-4 CASRGLSSCNEQFF TGTGCCAGCAGAGGTCTGAGCTCCTGCAATGAGCAGTTCTTC
. TRBJ1-5 few TRBV6-2/TRBV6-3 CASSFYRENQPQHF TGTGCCAGCAGTTTTTACAGGGAAAATCAGCCCCAGCATTTT
. TRBJ2-4 few TRBV9 CASNGGGSADIQYF TGTGCCAGCAATGGGGGCGGGAGCGCTGACATTCAGTACTTC
. TRBJ2-1 . TRBV12-3/TRBV12-4 CASSPARRLSYNEQFF TGTGCCAGCAGTCCCGCCCGCCGGCTCTCCTACAATGAGCAGTTCTTC
. TRBJ2-2 few TRBV6-1 CASRQGFGGELFF TGTGCCAGCAGACAGGGTTTCGGCGGGGAGCTGTTTTTT
. TRBJ2-5 . TRBV10-3 CAISAGGVETQYF TGTGCCATCAGTGCGGGGGGCGTAGAGACCCAGTACTTC
TRBD2 TRBJ2-5 few TRBV29-1 CSGALLAGETQYF TGCAGCGGAGCCCTATTAGCGGGAGAGACCCAGTACTTC
TRBD2 TRBJ2-2 . TRBV11-2 CASSLDGGAGELFF TGTGCCAGCAGCTTAGATGGGGGGGCCGGGGAGCTGTTTTTT
. TRBJ2-5 many TRBV7-2 CASSLARGGETQYF TGTGCCAGCAGCTTAGCCAGGGGCGGTGAGACCCAGTACTTC
. TRBJ2-1 . TRBV15 CATSKGLGQFF TGTGCCACCAGCAAAGGACTTGGGCAGTTCTTC
TRBD1 TRBJ1-5 few TRBV6-2/TRBV6-3 CASSYGYRDRESENSNQPQHF TGTGCCAGCAGTTACGGTTACCGGGACAGGGAGAGCGAGAATAGCAATCAGCCCCAGCATTTT
TRBD1 TRBJ2-5 many TRBV2 CASSGDRAYQETQYF TGTGCCAGCAGTGGGGACAGGGCCTACCAAGAGACCCAGTACTTC
. TRBJ1-1 few TRBV20-1 CSARAGGARDTEAFF TGCAGTGCTAGAGCCGGGGGGGCCAGGGACACTGAAGCTTTCTTT
. TRBJ2-4 few TRBV7-2 CASSLAGTLRDIQYF TGTGCCAGCAGCTTAGCAGGGACCCTCAGGGACATTCAGTACTTC
. TRBJ2-3 . TRBV5-8 CASSFWATSTDTQYF TGTGCCAGCAGCTTTTGGGCGACAAGCACAGATACGCAGTATTTT
. TRBJ1-1 few TRBV7-6 CASSLGVGFVTTEAFF TGTGCCAGCAGCTTAGGTGTGGGGTTTGTCACGACTGAAGCTTTCTTT
. TRBJ2-7 . TRBV20-1 CSASGSGTTYEQYF TGCAGTGCTAGTGGGTCGGGCACAACCTACGAGCAGTACTTC
TRBD1 TRBJ2-3 few TRBV5-1 CASSLKGDRVPDTQYF TGCGCCAGCAGCTTGAAGGGCGACAGGGTTCCAGATACGCAGTATTTT
. TRBJ2-5 many TRBV5-1 CASSLGRADSETQYF TGCGCCAGCAGCTTGGGTCGGGCAGACTCTGAGACCCAGTACTTC
. TRBJ2-5 . TRBV28 CASSFFLGRGEETQYF TGTGCCAGCAGTTTCTTTCTCGGTCGAGGGGAAGAGACCCAGTACTTC
TRBD1 TRBJ2-7 . TRBV25-1 CASSAQGAGSEQYF TGTGCCAGCAGTGCACAGGGGGCGGGTTCCGAGCAGTACTTC
. TRBJ2-3 few TRBV5-1 CASSPEPGITDTQYF TGCGCCAGCAGCCCGGAGCCGGGGATCACAGATACGCAGTATTTT
. TRBJ2-2 few TRBV4-2 CASSQYRQTGELFF TGTGCCAGCAGCCAATACCGGCAAACCGGGGAGCTGTTTTTT
TRBD1 TRBJ2-1 . TRBV29-1 CSVEPGQNYNEQFF TGCAGCGTGGAGCCGGGACAGAACTACAATGAGCAGTTCTTC
. TRBJ2-4 . TRBV5-1 CASSLEVAAIQYF TGCGCCAGCAGCTTGGAAGTTGCGGCCATTCAGTACTTC
. TRBJ2-1 many TRBV7-9 CASSLRGRHNEQFF TGTGCCAGCAGCTTACGCGGGCGGCACAATGAGCAGTTCTTC